This T cell receptor (beta chain) emerged from a study of type 1 regulatory T cells. This clonotype is medium-sized within its sample. As yet, its antigen is unknown. One entry per CDR3 protein results from TCRdb running MiXCR on the reads. The sample contains 6,000 or so distinct CDR3 sequences, under 35% of which appear only once. In germline, CDR1 is SGHTA, CDR2 FQGNSA. The CDR3 extends over 15 amino acids. Trimming took off 3 bases at V and 8 bases at J, with 19 bases between the two ends. The graft donor-derived T-allo10 cells reportedly recognize host alloantigens, are anergic, and suppress alloantigen-specifically.

The chain employs TRBV7-2 and TRBJ1-1; D is perhaps TRBD1 (6 bases). Sequenced sample: cultured T cells, either the whole culture or a sorted T cell fraction (not recorded which). The subset was: Tr1-enriched cell product generated in vitro against host alloantigens. The receptor was derived from a human donor in good health. The chain's CDR3 is CASSFLQGLVTEAFF. The CDR3 DNA reads as TGTGCCAGCAGCTTCCTACAGGGTTTAGTTACGGAAGCTTTCTTT.